One sample yielded the 26 T cell receptor beta chains listed below, sequenced in a study of shared clonotypes between healthy human individuals. Assay: immunoSEQ multiplex PCR; the TCRdb copy retains only in-frame clones and omits some. The repertoire holds some 2,100,000 clones, with under 95% as singletons. CD45RO-negative, CCR7-positively selected cells formed the naive CD8 fraction, excluding terminally differentiated effector memory CD45RA+ cells. Sequenced material: naive CD8+ T cells from PBMCs. The receptors were sampled from a man younger than 30 in good health. Some clones in this sample may be carry-over from other donors' samples.

The CDR3, as DNA: TGTGCCAGTAGCGACAACCCAAGGCGGAAAGCTTTCTTT. As protein: CASSDNPRRKAFF. The chain has TRBV19 and TRBJ1-1, with D unresolved. The CDR3 is 13 residues long. Germline CDR1 LNHDA, CDR2 SQIVND (reference sequence). V lost 6 bases, J lost 9 bases, and 17 bases lay in between. The full variable domain, in which reference TRBV19 and TRBJ1-1 provide the parts outside the CDR3, is DGGITQSPKYLFRKEGQNVTLSCEQNLNHDAMYWYRQDPGQGLRLIYYSQIVNDFQKGDIAEGYSVSREKKESFPLTVTSAQKNPTAFYLCASSDNPRRKAFFGQGTRLTVV.

The chain carries TRBV28 and TRBJ2-5; no definite D call. Germline V gives CDR1 MDHEN, CDR2 SYDVKM. Trimming stripped 10 bases from V and 9 bases from J, with 9 bases between. This CDR3 contains 9 residues. CDR3 residues: CATGLAQYF. CDR3 in DNA: TGTGCCACAGGCCTGGCCCAGTACTTC.

This clone has only one observation. The rearrangement joins TRBV19 to TRBJ2-7, with a tentative D call TRBD2 (5 bases). Germline lookup yields CDR1 LNHDA and CDR2 SQIVND (reference sequence). V dropped 3 bases and J dropped 3 bases, with 9 bases sitting between them. This CDR3 is 13 amino acids long. CDR3 nucleotide sequence: TGTGCCAGTAGTATCATCGGGGTCTACGAGCAGTACTTC. As protein: CASSIIGVYEQYF.

CDR3 in amino acids: CASSQEGGQGFNEQYF. CDR3 nucleotide sequence: TGCGCCAGCAGCCAAGAGGGTGGACAGGGGTTCAACGAGCAGTACTTC. The rearrangement uses TRBV4-1 and TRBJ2-7; TRBD1 matches at 9 bases. The CDR3 has 16 residues. CDR1 is MGHRA, CDR2 YSYEKL, per germline. The ends lost 0 bases at V and 5 bases at J; junction bases unmatched: 8.

This chain uses TRBV27 with TRBJ2-4, with a tentative D call TRBD2 (7 bases). The CDR3 is 16 residues long. Trimming stripped 6 bases from V and 8 bases from J, with 23 bases between. Germline V CDR1 and CDR2: MNHEY, SMNVEV (reference sequence). The CDR3 spells CASSLGWGQGGDIQYF. The CDR3 DNA reads TGTGCCAGCAGCTTGGGTTGGGGGCAGGGAGGGGACATTCAGTACTTC.

The chain joins TRBV5-1 to TRBJ2-1, with D possibly TRBD1 on 5 matching bases. V dropped 0 bases and J dropped 9 bases, with 16 bases sitting between them. CDR1 SGHRS and CDR2 YFSETQ come from the germline V gene. CDR3 size: 15 residues. CDR3 in DNA: TGCGCCAGCAGCTTGGGCCAGGGCTTCATGATTGAGCAGTTCTTC. Protein sequence: CASSLGQGFMIEQFF. Full variable domain (missing parts from reference TRBV5-1 and TRBJ2-1): KAGVTQTPRYLIKTRGQQVTLSCSPISGHRSVSWYQQTPGQGLQFLFEYFSETQRNKGNFPGRFSGRQFSNSRSEMNVSTLELGDSALYLCASSLGQGFMIEQFFGPGTRLTVL.

The chain has TRBV4-1 and TRBJ1-2; unclear D gene. CDR1 MGHRA and CDR2 YSYEKL come from the germline V gene. This CDR3 has 13 amino acids. V was clipped by 1 base and J by 0 bases, with 3 bases between them. The DNA of the CDR3 is TGCGCCAGCAGCCAAGCTGCTAACTATGGCTACACCTTC. Translating it yields CASSQAANYGYTF.

In its sample, this clone was seen once. The V and J genes are TRBV9 and TRBJ2-7; possible D gene TRBD1, 5 bases. Germline lookup yields CDR1 SGDLS and CDR2 YYNGEE. CDR3 length: 13 amino acids. Trimming shortened V by 3 bases and J by 5 bases, and 12 bases separated the two germline ends. The CDR3 region has the DNA TGTGCCAGCAGCGCCCAGGGTAGTGACGAGCAGTACTTC. Protein: CASSAQGSDEQYF.

The rearrangement joins TRBV28 to TRBJ1-1, with 10 bases identical to TRBD1. J was trimmed by 3 bases and V by 2 bases; bases with no gene match: 9. From germline, CDR1 is MDHEN and CDR2 SYDVKM. This CDR3 has 17 amino acids. CDR3 protein: CASSLRGWTGGDTEAFF. DNA for the CDR3: TGTGCCAGCAGTTTACGAGGCTGGACAGGGGGTGACACTGAAGCTTTCTTT.

This clone was detected only a few times. The rearrangement uses TRBV4-1 and TRBJ1-2; a weak D match, TRBD1 (5 bases). The CDR3 consists of 14 residues. Between the trimmed V and J ends, which lost 1 base and 7 bases, there was a span of 13 bases. The germline gives CDR1 MGHRA, CDR2 YSYEKL. The CDR3 sequence is CASSQVGEGLGYTF. The CDR3 nucleotides read TGCGCCAGCAGCCAAGTAGGGGAGGGGCTTGGCTACACCTTC.

V is TRBV6-5 and J is TRBJ1-5; D gene ambiguous. This CDR3 is built from 13 residues. The germline CDR1 and CDR2 sequences are MNHEY and SVGAGI. Trimming stripped 0 bases from V and 5 bases from J, with 5 bases between. The CDR3 loop is CASSYSQYQPQHF. The CDR3 bases are TGTGCCAGCAGTTACTCCCAATATCAGCCCCAGCATTTT.

The chain employs TRBV4-1 and TRBJ2-1; perhaps TRBD1 as D (5 bases). The V end was cut by 5 bases, the J end by 2 bases, with 16 bases between. CDR1 and CDR2 from the germline V gene are MGHRA and YSYEKL. The CDR3 has 16 residues. CDR3 protein: CASSTRVGQPYNEQFF. In nucleotides, the CDR3 is TGCGCCAGCAGCACCCGGGTGGGGCAGCCCTACAATGAGCAGTTCTTC.

The V gene is TRBV7-3, the J gene TRBJ2-1, with TRBD2 matching over 10 bases. Germline V CDR1 and CDR2: SGHTA, FQGTGA. The J segment lost 1 base and the V segment lost 6 bases, leaving 12 bases of the junction unmatched. CDR3 size: 18 residues. The CDR3 sequence: CASRPAASGSESYNEQFF. The DNA of the CDR3 is TGTGCCAGCAGGCCAGCCGCTAGCGGGAGCGAGTCCTACAATGAGCAGTTCTTC.

The V and J genes are TRBV7-6 and TRBJ2-3, with a weak D call TRBD2 (5 bases). The CDR3 is 15 residues long. V gave up 0 bases and J gave up 4 bases, with 11 bases separating them. The germline V gene encodes CDR1 SGHVS and CDR2 FNYEAQ. The CDR3 DNA sequence: TGTGCCAGCAGCTTAGCTGGCGGGTGGGCAGATACGCAGTATTTT. It encodes CASSLAGGWADTQYF. Variable domain in full (rest from reference TRBV7-6 and TRBJ2-3): GAGVSQSPRYKVTKRGQDVALRCDPISGHVSLYWYRQALGQGPEFLTYFNYEAQQDKSGLPNDRFSAERPEGSISTLTIQRTEQRDSAMYRCASSLAGGWADTQYFGPGTRLTVL.

This rearrangement joins TRBV5-4 to TRBJ2-4; D may be TRBD1 (6 bases). The CDR3 totals 16 residues. Per germline, CDR1 SGHNT and CDR2 YYREEE (reference sequence). V gave up 4 bases and J gave up 0 bases, with 14 bases separating them. The CDR3 region has the DNA TGTGCCAGCAGCACCAGGACAGAGTTAGCCAAAAACATTCAGTACTTC. Its protein product is CASSTRTELAKNIQYF.

The rearrangement links TRBV7-2 to TRBJ2-7, with 7 bases that match TRBD1. The germline V gene has CDR1 SGHTA and CDR2 FQGNSA. The CDR3 has 13 amino acids. The V segment lost 5 bases and the J segment 4 bases; nucleotides outside the gene matches: 5. CDR3 in amino acids: CASSSTGVYEQYF. DNA of the CDR3: TGTGCCAGCAGCAGCACAGGGGTGTACGAGCAGTACTTC.

The rearrangement links TRBV9 to TRBJ2-7; 9 bases align to TRBD1. J was trimmed by 1 base and V by 4 bases; bases with no gene match: 9. The CDR3 totals 16 residues. The germline CDR1 and CDR2 sequences are SGDLS and YYNGEE. The CDR3: CASSPQWDRASYEQYF. CDR3 DNA: TGTGCCAGCAGCCCCCAGTGGGACAGGGCATCCTACGAGCAGTACTTC.

The V gene is TRBV7-9, the J gene TRBJ1-3; D gene unclear. The CDR3 contains 15 residues. Germline CDR1 and CDR2: SEHNR and FQNEAQ (reference sequence). V lost 0 bases and J lost 0, with 6 bases in between. In DNA form, the CDR3 reads TGTGCCAGCAGCTTAGCTCAGTACTCTGGAAACACCATATATTTT. Translated, it gives CASSLAQYSGNTIYF.

As for this clone: This specimen includes other DNA sequences encoding the same CDR3. The chain carries TRBV28 and TRBJ2-1; 11 bases line up with TRBD2. CDR3 length: 15 amino acids. V lost 6 bases to trimming and J lost 2 bases; unmatched junction nucleotides: 3. Germline V lookup: CDR1 MDHEN, CDR2 SYDVKM. The CDR3 protein is CASSLTSGAYNEQFF. Here the CDR3 DNA reads TGTGCCAGCAGCCTGACTAGCGGGGCCTACAATGAGCAGTTCTTC.

This chain connects TRBV12-2 to TRBJ1-3. TRBV12-2 is given as a pseudogene. CDR3 size: 15 residues. The CDR3 is CASRLAGEEGNTIYF. DNA for the CDR3: TGTGCAAGTCGCTTAGCTGGCGAGGAGGGAAACACCATATATTTT.

This sequence joins TRBV11-2 and TRBJ2-5; D is uncertain. CDR3 length equals 13 residues. Germline V lookup: CDR1 SGHAT, CDR2 FQNNGV. Deletions cut 3 bases from V and 5 bases from J, with 10 bases between. This CDR3 reads CASSFGHGETQYF. The DNA of the CDR3 is TGTGCCAGCAGCTTTGGGCACGGGGAGACCCAGTACTTC. Variable domain in full (rest from reference TRBV11-2 and TRBJ2-5): EAGVAQSPRYKIIEKRQSVAFWCNPISGHATLYWYQQILGQGPKLLIQFQNNGVVDDSQLPKDRFSAERLKGVDSTLKIQPAKLEDSAVYLCASSFGHGETQYFGPGTRLLVL.

The chain combines TRBV5-4 with TRBJ2-5; TRBD1 matches 7 bases. This CDR3 contains 15 residues. The germline V gene encodes CDR1 SGHNT and CDR2 YYREEE (reference sequence). The V and J ends lost 7 bases and 1 base, in that order; junction bases with no gene match: 10. The CDR3 DNA is TGTGCCAGCCATGCCATAGGGGACAGCCAAGAGACCCAGTACTTC. Translated: CASHAIGDSQETQYF.

J is TRBJ2-1 and V is TRBV7-2; D not resolved. Germline V CDR1 and CDR2: SGHTA, FQGNSA. V was trimmed by 5 bases and J by 10 bases, leaving 21 bases between them. The CDR3 extends over 15 amino acids. The CDR3 loop is CASSPTVGPLGEQFF. In DNA form, the CDR3 reads TGTGCCAGCAGCCCAACGGTAGGGCCCCTCGGGGAGCAGTTCTTC.

The chain employs TRBV7-9 and TRBJ1-4; D is perhaps TRBD1 (6 bases). This CDR3 comprises 15 residues. CDR1 is SEHNR and CDR2 is FQNEAQ in the germline V gene (reference sequence). The ends were cut back, 4 bases at V and 14 bases at J, with 23 bases in the middle. DNA of the CDR3: TGTGCCAGCAGCTCCAGAACCGGACAGTCCTTAAGGCTGTTTTTT. It yields the protein CASSSRTGQSLRLFF.

The genes are TRBV7-8 and TRBJ2-7; D gene unclear. Germline CDR1 reads SGHVS; CDR2 reads FQNEAQ. Trimming removed 5 bases from V and 2 bases from J, with 10 bases in between. The CDR3 consists of 13 residues. This CDR3 reads CASSARSAYEQYF. The CDR3 DNA is TGTGCCAGCAGCGCAAGGTCCGCCTACGAGCAGTACTTC.

The rearrangement joins TRBV20-1 to TRBJ2-1; the D is unclear. Trimming stripped 3 bases from V and 8 bases from J, with 5 bases between. The germline CDR1 and CDR2 sequences are DFQATT and SNEGSKA (reference sequence). CDR3 length: 10 amino acids. The CDR3 spells CSASTYEQFF. The CDR3 nucleotides are TGCAGTGCTAGTACATATGAGCAGTTCTTC.